This passage covers 3 T cell receptor beta chains from one sample sequenced in a study of Ad26.COV2.S vaccination and SARS-CoV-2 variants. Treatment denoted: around 19 received Ad26.COV2.S at low or high dose, single or two shots; about 5 received placebo; per-sample allocation not given. Samples came from day 63 after the first vaccine or placebo injection. The protocol was immunoSEQ multiplex PCR, while the TCRdb copy is restricted to in-frame clones and leaves out a portion. The sample shows 430,000 or so clones, roughly 89% of them seen only once. This sample comprised peripheral blood, obtained in a trial of Ad26.COV2.S vaccine versus placebo. The receptors shown here come from a person between 18 and 60 years old who received the Ad26.COV2.S COVID-19 vaccine or a placebo.

The rearrangement uses TRBV11-3 and TRBJ2-1, with D possibly being TRBD2 (6 bases). V lost 5 bases, J lost 0 bases, and 11 bases lay in between. The CDR3 extends over 15 amino acids. CDR1 SGHNT and CDR2 YENEEA come from the germline V gene. DNA of the CDR3: TGTGCCAGCAGCAGGAGGGGATACTCCTACAATGAGCAGTTCTTC. This codes for CASSRRGYSYNEQFF.

J is TRBJ1-1 and V is TRBV3-1 (or the pseudogene TRBV3-2); 7 bases map to TRBD1. Per germline, CDR1 LGHDT and CDR2 YNNKEL (reference sequence). The ends lost 5 bases at V and 4 bases at J; junction bases unmatched: 4. The CDR3 covers 13 residues. The CDR3 here is CASSRGPGTEAFF. CDR3 bases: TGTGCCAGCAGCAGGGGGCCGGGCACTGAAGCTTTCTTT.

This rearrangement joins TRBV4-3 to TRBJ2-1; TRBD2 agrees at 8 bases. CDR1 is LGHNA, CDR2 YSLEER, per germline. The junction had 24 bases not matched to a gene; V was cut back by 4 bases and J by 4 bases. The CDR3 has 21 amino acids. The CDR3 reads CASSPQILAEYNLNAYNEQFF. In DNA form, the CDR3 reads TGCGCCAGCAGCCCCCAGATACTAGCGGAATATAACCTCAACGCTTACAATGAGCAGTTCTTC.